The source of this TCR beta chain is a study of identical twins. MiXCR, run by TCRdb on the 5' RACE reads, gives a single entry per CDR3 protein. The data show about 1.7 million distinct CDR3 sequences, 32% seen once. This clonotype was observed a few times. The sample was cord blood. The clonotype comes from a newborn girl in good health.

CDR3 coding DNA: TGTGCCAGCAGTCCCCGGACTGTTACCTACGAGCAGTACTTC. It codes for CASSPRTVTYEQYF. This rearrangement joins TRBV12-3 or TRBV12-4 to TRBJ2-7, with D tentatively TRBD2 (5 bases). The CDR3 runs to 14 residues. The V end was cut by 5 bases, the J end by 2 bases, with 13 bases between.